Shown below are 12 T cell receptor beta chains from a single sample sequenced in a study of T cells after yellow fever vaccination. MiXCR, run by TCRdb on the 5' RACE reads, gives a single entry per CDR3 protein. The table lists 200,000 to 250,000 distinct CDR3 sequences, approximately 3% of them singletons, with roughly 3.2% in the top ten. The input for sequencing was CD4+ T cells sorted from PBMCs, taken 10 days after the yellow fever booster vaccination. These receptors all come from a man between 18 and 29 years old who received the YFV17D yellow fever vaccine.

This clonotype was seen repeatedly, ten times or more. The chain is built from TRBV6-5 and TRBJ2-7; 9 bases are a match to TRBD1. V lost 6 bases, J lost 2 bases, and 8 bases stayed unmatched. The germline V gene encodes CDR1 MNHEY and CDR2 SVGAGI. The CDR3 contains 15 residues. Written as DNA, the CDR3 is TGTGCCAGCAGACCGGGACAGGGTTCCCCCTACGAGCAGTACGTC. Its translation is CASRPGQGSPYEQYV.

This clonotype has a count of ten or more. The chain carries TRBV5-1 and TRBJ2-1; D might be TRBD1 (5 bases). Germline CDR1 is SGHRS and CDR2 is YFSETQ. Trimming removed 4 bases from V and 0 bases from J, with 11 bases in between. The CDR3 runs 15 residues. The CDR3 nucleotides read TGCGCCAGCAGCCGGACGGACAACTCCTACAATGAGCAGTTCTTC. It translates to CASSRTDNSYNEQFF.

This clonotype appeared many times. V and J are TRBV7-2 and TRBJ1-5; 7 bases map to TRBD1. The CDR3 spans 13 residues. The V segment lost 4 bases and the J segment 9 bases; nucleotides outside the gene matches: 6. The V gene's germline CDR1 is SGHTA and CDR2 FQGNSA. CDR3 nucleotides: TGTGCCAGCAGCTCATGGACAGGCGTGCCCCAGCATTTT. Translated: CASSSWTGVPQHF.

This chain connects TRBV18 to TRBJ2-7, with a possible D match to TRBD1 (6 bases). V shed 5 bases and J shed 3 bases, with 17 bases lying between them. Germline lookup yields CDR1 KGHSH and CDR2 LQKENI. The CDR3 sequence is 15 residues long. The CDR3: CASSWGPAGDYEQYF. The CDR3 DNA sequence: TGTGCCAGCTCATGGGGCCCGGCAGGGGACTACGAGCAGTACTTC.

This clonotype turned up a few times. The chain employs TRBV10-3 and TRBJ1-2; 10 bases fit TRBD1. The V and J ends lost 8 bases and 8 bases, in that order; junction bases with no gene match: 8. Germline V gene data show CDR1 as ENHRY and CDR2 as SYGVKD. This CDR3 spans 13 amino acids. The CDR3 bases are TGTGCCATCTCCGGACAGGGGGATTGGGGCTACACCTTC. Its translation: CAISGQGDWGYTF.

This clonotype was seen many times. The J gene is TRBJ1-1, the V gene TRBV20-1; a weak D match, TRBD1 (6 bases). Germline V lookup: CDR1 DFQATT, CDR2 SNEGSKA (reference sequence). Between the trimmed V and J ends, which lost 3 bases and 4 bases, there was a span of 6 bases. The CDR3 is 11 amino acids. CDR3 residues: CSASRGTEAFF. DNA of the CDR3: TGCAGTGCTAGCAGGGGCACTGAAGCTTTCTTT.

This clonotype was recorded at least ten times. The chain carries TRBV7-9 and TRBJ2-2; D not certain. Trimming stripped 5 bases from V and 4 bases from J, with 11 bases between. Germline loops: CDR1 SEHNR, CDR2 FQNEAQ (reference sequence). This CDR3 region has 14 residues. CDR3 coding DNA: TGTGCCAGCAGCGGGATGGAATTCACCGGGGAGCTGTTTTTT. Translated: CASSGMEFTGELFF.

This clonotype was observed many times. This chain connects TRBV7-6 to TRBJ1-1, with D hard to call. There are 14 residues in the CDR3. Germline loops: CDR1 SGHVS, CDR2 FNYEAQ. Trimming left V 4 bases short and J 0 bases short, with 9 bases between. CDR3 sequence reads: CASSSNPMNTEAFF. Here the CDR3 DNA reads TGTGCCAGCAGCTCGAACCCGATGAACACTGAAGCTTTCTTT.

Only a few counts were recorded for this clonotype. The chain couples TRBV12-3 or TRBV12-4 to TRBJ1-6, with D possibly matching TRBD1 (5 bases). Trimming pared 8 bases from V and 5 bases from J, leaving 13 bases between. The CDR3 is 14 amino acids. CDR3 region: CASLLGVNNSPLHF. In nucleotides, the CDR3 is TGTGCCAGCCTGTTAGGGGTTAATAATTCACCCCTCCACTTT.

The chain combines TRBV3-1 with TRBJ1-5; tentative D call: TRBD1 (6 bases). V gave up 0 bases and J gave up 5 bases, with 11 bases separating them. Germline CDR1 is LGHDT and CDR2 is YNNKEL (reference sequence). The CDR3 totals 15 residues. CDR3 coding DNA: TGTGCCAGCAGCCAAGACGCTGGGGGCCATCAGCCCCAGCATTTT. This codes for CASSQDAGGHQPQHF.

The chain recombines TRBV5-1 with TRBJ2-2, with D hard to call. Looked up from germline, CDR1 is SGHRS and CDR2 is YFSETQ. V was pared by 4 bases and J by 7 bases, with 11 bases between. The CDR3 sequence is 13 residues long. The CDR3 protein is CASSLEVVGELFF. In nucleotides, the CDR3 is TGCGCCAGCAGCCTGGAAGTAGTCGGGGAGCTGTTTTTT.

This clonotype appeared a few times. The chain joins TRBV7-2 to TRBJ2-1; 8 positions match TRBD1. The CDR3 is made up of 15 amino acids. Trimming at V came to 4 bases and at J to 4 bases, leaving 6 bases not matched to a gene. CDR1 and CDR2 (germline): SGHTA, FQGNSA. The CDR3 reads CASSSQGGLYNEQFF. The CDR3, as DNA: TGTGCCAGCAGCTCACAGGGGGGCCTTTACAATGAGCAGTTCTTC.